This T cell receptor beta chain appears in the sequencing data of a study of tumor-infiltrating lymphocytes in primary liver carcinoma. TCR beta cDNA was prepared out of roughly 0.45 ug total RNA by means of a constant-region primer. Slightly modified ARM-PCR, run as three nested multiplex PCR rounds, produced the TCR beta libraries. Both of the initial two PCR rounds ran for roughly 10 cycles and employed TRBV1-TRBV30 forward primers alongside a C-beta reverse primer. TCRdb re-derived calls from the multiplex PCR reads in MiXCR, one entry per CDR3 protein. The sample records 100,000 or so distinct CDR3 sequences, more than 65% being singletons. From 20-30 mg of unsorted bulk tissue, DNA and RNA were co-extracted together. The CDR3 runs to 13 residues. CDR1 is SGHAT, CDR2 FQNNGV, per germline.

V usage is TRBV11-2 and J usage is TRBJ2-7, with D perhaps TRBD2 (6 bases). Sample: liver tumor tissue from sampling region 5. Subset reported: tumor region T5, tumor centre. The TCR originated in a woman aged 55-69 years with primary liver carcinoma and hepatitis B virus infection. This CDR3 is CVNSLGLYYEQYF. In nucleotides, the CDR3 is TGTGTCAACAGCTTGGGACTTTACTACGAGCAGTACTTC.